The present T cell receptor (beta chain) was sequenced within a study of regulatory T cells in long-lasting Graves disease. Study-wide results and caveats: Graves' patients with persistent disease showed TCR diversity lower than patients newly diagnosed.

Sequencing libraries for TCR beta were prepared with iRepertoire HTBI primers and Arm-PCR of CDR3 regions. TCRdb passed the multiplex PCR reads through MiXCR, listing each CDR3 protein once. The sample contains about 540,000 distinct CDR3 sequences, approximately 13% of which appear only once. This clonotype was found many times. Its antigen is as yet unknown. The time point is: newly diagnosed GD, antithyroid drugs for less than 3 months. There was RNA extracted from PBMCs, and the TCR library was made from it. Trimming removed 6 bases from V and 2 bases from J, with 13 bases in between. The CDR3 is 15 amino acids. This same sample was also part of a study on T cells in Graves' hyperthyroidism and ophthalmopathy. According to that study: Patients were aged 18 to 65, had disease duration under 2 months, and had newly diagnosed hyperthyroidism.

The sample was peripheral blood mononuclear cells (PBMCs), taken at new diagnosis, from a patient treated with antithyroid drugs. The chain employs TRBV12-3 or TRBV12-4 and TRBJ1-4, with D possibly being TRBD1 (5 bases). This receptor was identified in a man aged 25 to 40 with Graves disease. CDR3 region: CASRDGWGTNEKLFF. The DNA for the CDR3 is TGTGCCAGCAGGGACGGTTGGGGCACTAATGAAAAACTGTTTTTT.